This T cell receptor beta chain was sequenced for a study of blood T cell repertoires in COVID-19. Study details: Researchers got acute and convalescent COVID-19 samples from the United States, Italy and Spain.

The germline V and J ends were trimmed by 4 bases and 0 bases, with 10 bases remaining between them. The CDR3 spans 14 residues. CDR1 is GTSNPN and CDR2 is SVGIG in the germline V gene (reference sequence). Original methodology: Amplification from reference gene primers served as the basis for estimated nucleated cell counts. The protocol was immunoSEQ multiplex PCR, while the TCRdb copy is restricted to in-frame clones and leaves out a portion. V, J and clone size are taken as reported in that table, and D and trimming were inferred from the DNA itself. The sample contains 160,000 or so clones, 87% of which appear only once.

The chain has TRBV30 and TRBJ2-1; possibly TRBD2 for D (6 bases). This clonotype was sampled from a woman aged 60 to 75 who had recovered from COVID-19. The sample taken for sequencing was peripheral blood. The chain's CDR3 is CAWILTSSYNEQFF. DNA for the CDR3: TGTGCCTGGATTTTGACTAGCTCCTACAATGAGCAGTTCTTC. Supplemented by reference TRBV30 and TRBJ2-1, the full variable domain reads SQTIHQWPATLVQPVGSPLSLECTVEGTSNPNLYWYRQAAGRGLQLLFYSVGIGQISSEVPQNLSASRPQDRQFILSSKKLLLSDSGFYLCAWILTSSYNEQFFGPGTRLTVL.